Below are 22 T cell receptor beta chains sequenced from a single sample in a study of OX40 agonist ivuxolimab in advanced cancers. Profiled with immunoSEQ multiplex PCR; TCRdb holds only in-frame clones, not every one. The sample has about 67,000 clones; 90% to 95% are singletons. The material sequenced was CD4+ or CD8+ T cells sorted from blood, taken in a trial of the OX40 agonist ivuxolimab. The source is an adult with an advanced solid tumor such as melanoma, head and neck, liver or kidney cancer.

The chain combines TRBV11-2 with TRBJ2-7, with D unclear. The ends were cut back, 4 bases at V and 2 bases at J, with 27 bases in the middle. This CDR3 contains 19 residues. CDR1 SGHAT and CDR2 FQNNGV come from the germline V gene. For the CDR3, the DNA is TGTGCCAGCAGCTCAACCCCCTCGCCTAACTGGAGCCCCACCTACGAGCAGTACTTC. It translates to CASSSTPSPNWSPTYEQYF.

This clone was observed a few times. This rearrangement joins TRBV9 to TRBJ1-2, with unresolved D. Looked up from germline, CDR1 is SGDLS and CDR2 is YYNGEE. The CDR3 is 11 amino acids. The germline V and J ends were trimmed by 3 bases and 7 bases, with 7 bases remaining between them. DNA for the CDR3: TGTGCCAGCAGCGACGTGTTTGGCTACACCTTC. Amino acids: CASSDVFGYTF.

The CDR3 sequence: CASSSGQDGTEAFF. Here the CDR3 DNA reads TGCGCCAGCAGCTCAGGACAAGATGGGACTGAAGCTTTCTTT. V gene TRBV5-1 combines with J gene TRBJ1-1; weak D call: TRBD1 (5 bases). Germline values: CDR1 SGHRS, CDR2 YFSETQ. V lost 3 bases, J lost 5 bases, and 14 bases lay in between. There are 14 residues in the CDR3.

In nucleotides, the CDR3 is TGTGCCACCACCAACACCGGGGAGCTGTTTTTT. Protein sequence: CATTNTGELFF. The V call is TRBV15, the J call TRBJ2-2, with unresolved D. V dropped 7 bases and J dropped 2 bases, with 2 bases sitting between them. CDR3 length equals 11 residues. Germline V lookup: CDR1 LNHNV, CDR2 YYDKDF (reference sequence).

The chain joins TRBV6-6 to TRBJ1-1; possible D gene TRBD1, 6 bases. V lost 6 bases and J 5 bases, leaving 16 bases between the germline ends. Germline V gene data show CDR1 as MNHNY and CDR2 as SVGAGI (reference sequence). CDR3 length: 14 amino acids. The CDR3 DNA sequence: TGTGCCAGCAGGGCTCAGGGGCGGCGTACTGAAGCTTTCTTT. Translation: CASRAQGRRTEAFF.

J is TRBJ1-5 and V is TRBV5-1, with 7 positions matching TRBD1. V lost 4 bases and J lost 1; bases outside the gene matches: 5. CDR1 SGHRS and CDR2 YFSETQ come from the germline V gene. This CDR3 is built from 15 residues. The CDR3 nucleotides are TGCGCCAGCAGCCGGACAGGAGACAGCAATCAGCCCCAGCATTTT. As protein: CASSRTGDSNQPQHF.

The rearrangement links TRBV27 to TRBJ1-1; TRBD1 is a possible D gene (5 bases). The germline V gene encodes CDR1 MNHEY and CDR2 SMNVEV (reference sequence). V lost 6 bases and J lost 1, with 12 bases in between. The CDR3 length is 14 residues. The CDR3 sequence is CASSLGGPNTEAFF. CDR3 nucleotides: TGTGCCAGCAGCCTTGGGGGACCGAACACTGAAGCTTTCTTT.

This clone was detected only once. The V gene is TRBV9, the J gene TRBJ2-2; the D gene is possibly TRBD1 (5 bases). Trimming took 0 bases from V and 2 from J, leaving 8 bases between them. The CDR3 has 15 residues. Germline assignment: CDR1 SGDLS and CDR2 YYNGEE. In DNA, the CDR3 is TGTGCCAGCAGCGTAGCCGGACAAAACACCGGGGAGCTGTTTTTT. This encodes CASSVAGQNTGELFF.

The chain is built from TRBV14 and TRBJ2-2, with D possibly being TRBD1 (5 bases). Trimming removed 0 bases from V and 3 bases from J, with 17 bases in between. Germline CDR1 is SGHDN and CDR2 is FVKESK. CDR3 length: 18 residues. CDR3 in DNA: TGTGCCAGCAGCCAAGATGGAGTCGTCGGCAGGGACACCGGGGAGCTGTTTTTT. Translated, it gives CASSQDGVVGRDTGELFF.

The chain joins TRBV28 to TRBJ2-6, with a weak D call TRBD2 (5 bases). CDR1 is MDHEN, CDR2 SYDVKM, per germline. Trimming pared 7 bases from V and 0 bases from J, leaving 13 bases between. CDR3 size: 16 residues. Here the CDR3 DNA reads TGTGCCAGCACGCGGCGGGCGGGCTCTGGGGCCAACGTCCTGACTTTC. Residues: CASTRRAGSGANVLTF.

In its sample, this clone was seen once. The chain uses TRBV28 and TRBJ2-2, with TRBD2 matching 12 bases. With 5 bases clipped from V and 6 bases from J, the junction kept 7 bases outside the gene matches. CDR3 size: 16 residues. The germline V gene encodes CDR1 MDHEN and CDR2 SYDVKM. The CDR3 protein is CASSPSGRGRAGELFF. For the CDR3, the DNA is TGTGCCAGCAGTCCTAGCGGGAGGGGTAGGGCCGGGGAGCTGTTTTTT.

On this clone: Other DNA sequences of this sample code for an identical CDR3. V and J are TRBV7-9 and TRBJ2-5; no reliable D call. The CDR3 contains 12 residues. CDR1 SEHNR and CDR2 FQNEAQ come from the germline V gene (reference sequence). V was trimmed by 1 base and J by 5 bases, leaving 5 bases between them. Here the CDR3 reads CASSLVGETQYF. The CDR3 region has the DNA TGTGCCAGCAGCTTAGTGGGGGAGACCCAGTACTTC.

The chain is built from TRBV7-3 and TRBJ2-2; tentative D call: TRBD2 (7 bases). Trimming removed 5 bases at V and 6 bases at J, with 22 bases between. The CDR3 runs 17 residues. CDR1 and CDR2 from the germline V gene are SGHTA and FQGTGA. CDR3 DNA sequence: TGTGCCAGCAGCACCGCCCCAGGGGTACTAGCGTCCGGGGAGCTGTTTTTT. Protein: CASSTAPGVLASGELFF. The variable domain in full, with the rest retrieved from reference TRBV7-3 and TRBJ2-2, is GAGVSQTPSNKVTEKGKYVELRCDPISGHTALYWYRQSLGQGPEFLIYFQGTGAADDSGLPNDRFFAVRPEGSVSTLKIQRTERGDSAVYLCASSTAPGVLASGELFFGEGSRLTVL.

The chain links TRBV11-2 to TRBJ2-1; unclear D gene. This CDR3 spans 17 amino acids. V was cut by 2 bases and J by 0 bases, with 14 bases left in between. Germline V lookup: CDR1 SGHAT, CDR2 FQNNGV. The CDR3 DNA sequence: TGTGCCAGCAGCTTACTTCCCACTATGAGCTCCTACAATGAGCAGTTCTTC. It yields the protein CASSLLPTMSSYNEQFF.

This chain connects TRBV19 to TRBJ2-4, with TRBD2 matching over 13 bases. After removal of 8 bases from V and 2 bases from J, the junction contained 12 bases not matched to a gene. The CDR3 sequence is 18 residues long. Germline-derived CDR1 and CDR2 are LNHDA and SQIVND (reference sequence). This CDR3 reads CASFTSGRADGTKNIQYF. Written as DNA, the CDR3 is TGTGCCAGTTTTACTAGCGGGAGGGCCGATGGAACCAAAAACATTCAGTACTTC. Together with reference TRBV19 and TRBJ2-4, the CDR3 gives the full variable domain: DGGITQSPKYLFRKEGQNVTLSCEQNLNHDAMYWYRQDPGQGLRLIYYSQIVNDFQKGDIAEGYSVSREKKESFPLTVTSAQKNPTAFYLCASFTSGRADGTKNIQYFGAGTRLSVL.

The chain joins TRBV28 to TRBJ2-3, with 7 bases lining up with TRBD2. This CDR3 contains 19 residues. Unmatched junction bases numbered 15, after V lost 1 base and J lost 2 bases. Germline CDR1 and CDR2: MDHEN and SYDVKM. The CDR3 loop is CASSLLYIWGGSDTDTQYF. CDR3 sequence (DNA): TGTGCCAGCAGTTTATTATATATTTGGGGGGGGTCGGACACAGATACGCAGTATTTT. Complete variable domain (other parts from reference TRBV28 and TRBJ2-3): DVKVTQSSRYLVKRTGEKVFLECVQDMDHENMFWYRQDPGLGLRLIYFSYDVKMKEKGDIPEGYSVSREKKERFSLILESASTNQTSMYLCASSLLYIWGGSDTDTQYFGPGTRLTVL.

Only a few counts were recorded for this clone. CDR3 protein: CASSTDRAVAEAFF. CDR3 in DNA: TGTGCCAGCAGTACGGACCGAGCAGTGGCTGAAGCTTTCTTT. V is TRBV27 and J is TRBJ1-1; D is ambiguous. The CDR3 loop spans 14 amino acids. V lost 5 bases and J 6 bases, leaving 16 bases between the germline ends. From germline, CDR1 is MNHEY and CDR2 SMNVEV (reference sequence).

In DNA, the CDR3 is TGTGCCAGCAGTATCCTCCGGGACAGGGACACTGAAGCTTTCTTT. It encodes CASSILRDRDTEAFF. This chain connects TRBV6-6 to TRBJ1-1; 9 bases map to TRBD1. The germline V gene encodes CDR1 MNHNY and CDR2 SVGAGI (reference sequence). The ends lost 5 bases at V and 3 bases at J; junction bases unmatched: 7. The CDR3 contains 15 residues.

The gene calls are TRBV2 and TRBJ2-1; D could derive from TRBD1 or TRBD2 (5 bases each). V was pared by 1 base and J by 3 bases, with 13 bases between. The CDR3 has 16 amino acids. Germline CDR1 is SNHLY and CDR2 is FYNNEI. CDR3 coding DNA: TGTGCCAGCAGTGAAGGTCTCGGGGCGGGCTACAATGAGCAGTTCTTC. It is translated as CASSEGLGAGYNEQFF.

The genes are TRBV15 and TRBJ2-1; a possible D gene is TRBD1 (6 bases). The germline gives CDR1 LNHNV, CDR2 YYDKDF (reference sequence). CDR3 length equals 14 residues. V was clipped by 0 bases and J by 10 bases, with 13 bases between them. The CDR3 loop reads CATSRDRLGTEQFF. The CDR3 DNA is TGTGCCACCAGCAGAGATCGATTAGGGACAGAGCAGTTCTTC.

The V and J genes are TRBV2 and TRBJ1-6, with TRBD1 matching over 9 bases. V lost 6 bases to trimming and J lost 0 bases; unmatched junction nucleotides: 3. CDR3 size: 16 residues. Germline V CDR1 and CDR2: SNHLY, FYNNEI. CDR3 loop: CASSGTGSSYNSPLHF. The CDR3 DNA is TGTGCCAGCAGCGGGACAGGGAGCTCCTATAATTCACCCCTCCACTTT.

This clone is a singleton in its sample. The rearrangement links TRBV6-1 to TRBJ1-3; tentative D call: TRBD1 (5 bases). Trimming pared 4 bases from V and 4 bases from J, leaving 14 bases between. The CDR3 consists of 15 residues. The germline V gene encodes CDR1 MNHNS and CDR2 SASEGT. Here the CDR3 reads CASSAGAPGGNTIYF. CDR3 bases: TGTGCCAGCAGTGCCGGGGCCCCGGGGGGAAACACCATATATTTT.